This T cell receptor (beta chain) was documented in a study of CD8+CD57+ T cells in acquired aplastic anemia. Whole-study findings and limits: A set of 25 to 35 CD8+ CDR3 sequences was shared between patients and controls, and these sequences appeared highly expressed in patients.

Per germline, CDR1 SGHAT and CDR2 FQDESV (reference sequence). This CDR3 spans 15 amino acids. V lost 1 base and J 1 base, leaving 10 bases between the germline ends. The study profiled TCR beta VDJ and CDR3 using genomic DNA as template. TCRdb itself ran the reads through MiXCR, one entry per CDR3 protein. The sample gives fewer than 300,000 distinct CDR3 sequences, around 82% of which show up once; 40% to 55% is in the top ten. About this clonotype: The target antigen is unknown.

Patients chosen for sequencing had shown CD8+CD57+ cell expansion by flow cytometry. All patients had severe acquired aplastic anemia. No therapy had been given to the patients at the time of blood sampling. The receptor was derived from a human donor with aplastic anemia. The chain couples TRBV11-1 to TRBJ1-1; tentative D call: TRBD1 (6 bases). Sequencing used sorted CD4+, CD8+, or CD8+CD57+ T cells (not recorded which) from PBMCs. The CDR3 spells CASSLEGTWNTEAFF. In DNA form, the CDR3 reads TGTGCCAGCAGCTTAGAAGGGACATGGAACACTGAAGCTTTCTTT.